This T cell receptor (beta chain) was captured in a study of T cell responses to AZD1222 COVID-19 vaccine. General study points: Of the AZD1222 recipients, only 5 to 7 were seropositive at baseline. Reports say nearly half of spike-specific TCRs go after unmutated variant regions.

Profiling relied on immunoSEQ multiplex PCR, and the TCRdb table lists in-frame clones only, not all of them. Of roughly 120,000 clones listed, 86% are singletons. A remark on this clone: What it recognizes is unknown.

The CDR3 extends over 13 amino acids. V lost 3 bases to trimming and J lost 3 bases, with 9 bases between them. Germline values: CDR1 GTSNPN, CDR2 SVGIG (reference sequence). This rearrangement joins TRBV30 to TRBJ1-5; TRBD1 is a possible D gene (5 bases). This TCR came from an adult who received the AZD1222 COVID-19 vaccine. This specimen consisted of peripheral blood, obtained 28 days after the second AZD1222 dose. The CDR3 bases are TGTGCCTGGAGCGACAGTTCCAATCAGCCCCAGCATTTT. Translating gives CAWSDSSNQPQHF.